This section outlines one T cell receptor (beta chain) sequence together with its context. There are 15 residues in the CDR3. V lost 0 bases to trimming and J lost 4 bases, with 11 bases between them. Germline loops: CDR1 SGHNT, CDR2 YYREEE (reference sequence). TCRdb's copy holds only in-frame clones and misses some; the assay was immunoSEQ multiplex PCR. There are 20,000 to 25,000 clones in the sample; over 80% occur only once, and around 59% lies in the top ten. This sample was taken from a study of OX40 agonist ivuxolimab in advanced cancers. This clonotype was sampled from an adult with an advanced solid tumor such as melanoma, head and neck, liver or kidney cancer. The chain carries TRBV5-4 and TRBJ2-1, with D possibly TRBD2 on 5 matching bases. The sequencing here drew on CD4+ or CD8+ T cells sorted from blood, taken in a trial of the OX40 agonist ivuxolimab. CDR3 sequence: CASSLVPGSYNEQFF. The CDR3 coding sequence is TGTGCCAGCAGCTTGGTTCCGGGGAGTTACAATGAGCAGTTCTTC.